These 3 T cell receptor beta chains originate from one sample sequenced in a study of blood T cell repertoires in COVID-19. The protocol was immunoSEQ multiplex PCR, while the TCRdb copy is restricted to in-frame clones and leaves out a portion. The sample includes hundreds of thousands of clones, 85% to 90% of them seen just once. The sample was PBMCs or T cells enriched from blood (not recorded which). These receptors all stem from a middle-aged man who had recovered from COVID-19.

The rearrangement links TRBV7-9 to TRBJ1-2; TRBD1 matches at 7 bases. Germline loops: CDR1 SEHNR, CDR2 FQNEAQ (reference sequence). There are 17 residues in the CDR3. V lost 4 bases to trimming and J lost 4 bases; unmatched junction nucleotides: 15. CDR3 sequence (DNA): TGTGCCAGCAGCTCAGGGGGACGCGATCCTTTTAGCTATGGCTACACCTTC. This translates into CASSSGGRDPFSYGYTF.

The chain uses TRBV5-1 and TRBJ2-3, with D uncertain. The germline V gene has CDR1 SGHRS and CDR2 YFSETQ. V lost 1 base, J lost 4 bases, and 7 bases lay in between. The CDR3 is 13 residues long. CDR3 amino acids: CASSLSRSDTQYF. CDR3 bases: TGCGCCAGCAGCTTGTCTCGGTCAGATACGCAGTATTTT.

The chain employs TRBV7-2 and TRBJ2-7, with 7 bases identical to TRBD1. The germline V gene has CDR1 SGHTA and CDR2 FQGNSA. V was pared by 1 base and J by 2 bases, with 5 bases of the junction left unmatched. The CDR3 length is 15 residues. CDR3 nucleotides: TGTGCCAGCAGCTTAGGGTCAGGGGGAACCTACGAGCAGTACTTC. This codes for CASSLGSGGTYEQYF.